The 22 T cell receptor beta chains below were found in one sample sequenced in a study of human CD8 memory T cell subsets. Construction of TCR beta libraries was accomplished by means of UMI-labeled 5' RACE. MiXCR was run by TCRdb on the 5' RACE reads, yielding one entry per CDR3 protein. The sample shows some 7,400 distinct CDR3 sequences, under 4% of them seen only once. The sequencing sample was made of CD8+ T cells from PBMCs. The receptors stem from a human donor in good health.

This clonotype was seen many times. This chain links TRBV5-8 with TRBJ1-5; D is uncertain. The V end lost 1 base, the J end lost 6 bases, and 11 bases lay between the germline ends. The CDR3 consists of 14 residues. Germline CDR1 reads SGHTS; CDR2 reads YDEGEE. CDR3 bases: TGTGCCAGCAGCTTGAGGGCAGGCTCTCAGCCCCAGCATTTT. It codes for CASSLRAGSQPQHF.

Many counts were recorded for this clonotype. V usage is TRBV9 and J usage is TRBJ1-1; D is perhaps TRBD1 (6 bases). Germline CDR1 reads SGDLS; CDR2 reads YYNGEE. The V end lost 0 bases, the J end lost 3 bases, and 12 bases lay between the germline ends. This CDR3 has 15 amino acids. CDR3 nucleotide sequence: TGTGCCAGCAGCGTAGATGGGGGCGCGGACACTGAAGCTTTCTTT. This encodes CASSVDGGADTEAFF.

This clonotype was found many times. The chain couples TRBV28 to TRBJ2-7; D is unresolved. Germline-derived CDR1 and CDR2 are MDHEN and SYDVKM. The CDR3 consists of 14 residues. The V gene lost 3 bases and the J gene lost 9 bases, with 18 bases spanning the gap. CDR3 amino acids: CASSLRGSGLGQYF. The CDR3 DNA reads TGTGCCAGCAGTTTGCGAGGTTCGGGTTTAGGGCAGTACTTC.

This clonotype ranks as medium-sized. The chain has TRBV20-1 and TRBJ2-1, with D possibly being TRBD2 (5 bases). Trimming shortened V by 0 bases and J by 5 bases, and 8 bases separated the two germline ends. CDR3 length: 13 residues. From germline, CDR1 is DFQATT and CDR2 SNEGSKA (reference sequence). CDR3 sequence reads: CSARDRADNEQFF. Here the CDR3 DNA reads TGCAGTGCTAGAGATCGAGCGGACAATGAGCAGTTCTTC.

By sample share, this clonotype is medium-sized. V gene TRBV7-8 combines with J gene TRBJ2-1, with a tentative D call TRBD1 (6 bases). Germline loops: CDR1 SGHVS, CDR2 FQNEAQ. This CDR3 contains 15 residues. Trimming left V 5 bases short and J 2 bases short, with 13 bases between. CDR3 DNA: TGTGCCAGCAGCGGAGACAGGCATGCCTACAATGAGCAGTTCTTC. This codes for CASSGDRHAYNEQFF. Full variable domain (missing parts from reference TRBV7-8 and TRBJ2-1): GAGVSQSPRYKVAKRGQDVALRCDPISGHVSLFWYQQALGQGPEFLTYFQNEAQLDKSGLPSDRFFAERPEGSVSTLKIQRTQQEDSAVYLCASSGDRHAYNEQFFGPGTRLTVL.

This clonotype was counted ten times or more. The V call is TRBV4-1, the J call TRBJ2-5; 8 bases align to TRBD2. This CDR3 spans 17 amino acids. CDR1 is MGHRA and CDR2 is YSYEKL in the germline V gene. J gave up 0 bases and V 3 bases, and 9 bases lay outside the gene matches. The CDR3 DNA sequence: TGCGCCAGCAGCCATCCCACAACTAGCGGTTACCAAGAGACCCAGTACTTC. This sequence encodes CASSHPTTSGYQETQYF.

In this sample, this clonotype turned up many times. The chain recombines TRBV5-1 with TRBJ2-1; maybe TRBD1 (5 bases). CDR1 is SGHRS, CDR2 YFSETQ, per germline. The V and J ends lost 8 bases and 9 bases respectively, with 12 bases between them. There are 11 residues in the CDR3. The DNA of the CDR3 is TGCGCCAGTCACTCAGGGATTGAGCAGTTCTTC. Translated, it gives CASHSGIEQFF.

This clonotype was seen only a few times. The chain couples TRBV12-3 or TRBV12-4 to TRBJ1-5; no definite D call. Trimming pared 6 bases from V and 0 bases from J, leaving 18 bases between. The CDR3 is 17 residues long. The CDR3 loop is CASSTTYRINSNQPQHF. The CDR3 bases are TGTGCCAGCAGCACTACGTACCGCATTAATAGCAATCAGCCCCAGCATTTT.

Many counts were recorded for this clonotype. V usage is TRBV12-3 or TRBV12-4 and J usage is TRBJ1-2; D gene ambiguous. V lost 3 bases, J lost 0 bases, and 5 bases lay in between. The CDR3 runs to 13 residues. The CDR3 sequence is CASSLTSNYGYTF. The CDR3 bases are TGTGCCAGCAGTTTGACATCTAACTATGGCTACACCTTC.

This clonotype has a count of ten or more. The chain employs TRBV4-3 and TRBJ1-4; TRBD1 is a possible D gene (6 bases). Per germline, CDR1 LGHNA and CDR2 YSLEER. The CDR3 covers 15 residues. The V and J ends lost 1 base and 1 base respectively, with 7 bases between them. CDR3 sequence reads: CASSQGRGTNEKLFF. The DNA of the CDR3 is TGCGCCAGCAGCCAAGGCAGGGGAACTAATGAAAAACTGTTTTTT.

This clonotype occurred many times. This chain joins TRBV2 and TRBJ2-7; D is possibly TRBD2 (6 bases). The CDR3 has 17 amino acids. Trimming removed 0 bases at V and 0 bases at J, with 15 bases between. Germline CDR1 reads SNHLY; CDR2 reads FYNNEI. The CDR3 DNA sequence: TGTGCCAGCAGTGAAGCGAGAGGAGGGTTCCTCTCCTACGAGCAGTACTTC. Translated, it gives CASSEARGGFLSYEQYF.

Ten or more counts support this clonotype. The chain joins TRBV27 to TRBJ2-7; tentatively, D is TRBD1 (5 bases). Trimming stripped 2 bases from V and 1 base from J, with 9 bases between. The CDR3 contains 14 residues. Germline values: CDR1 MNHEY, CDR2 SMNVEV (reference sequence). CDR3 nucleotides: TGTGCCAGCAGTTTAAAGGGGTTTTCCTACGAGCAGTACTTC. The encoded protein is CASSLKGFSYEQYF.

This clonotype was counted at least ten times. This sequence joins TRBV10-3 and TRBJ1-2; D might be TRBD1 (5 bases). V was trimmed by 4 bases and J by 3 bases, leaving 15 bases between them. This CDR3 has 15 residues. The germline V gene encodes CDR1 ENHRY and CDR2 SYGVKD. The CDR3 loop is CAISGDRGIDYGYTF. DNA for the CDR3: TGTGCCATCAGTGGGGATAGGGGAATCGACTATGGCTACACCTTC.

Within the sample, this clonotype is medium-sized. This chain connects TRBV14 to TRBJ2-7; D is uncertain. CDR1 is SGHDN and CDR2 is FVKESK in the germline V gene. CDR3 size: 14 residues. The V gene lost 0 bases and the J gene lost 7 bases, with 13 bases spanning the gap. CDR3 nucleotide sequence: TGTGCCAGCAGCCAAGAGGTGTACAGTTGGGAGCAGTACTTC. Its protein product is CASSQEVYSWEQYF.

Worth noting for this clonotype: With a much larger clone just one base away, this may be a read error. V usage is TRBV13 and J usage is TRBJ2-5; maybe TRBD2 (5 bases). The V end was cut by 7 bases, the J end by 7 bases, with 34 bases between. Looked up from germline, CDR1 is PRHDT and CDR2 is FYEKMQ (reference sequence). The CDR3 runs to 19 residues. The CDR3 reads CASTATFLDSVFPYGTQYF. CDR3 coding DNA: TGTGCCAGCACCGCAACCTTTTTGGACTCCGTGTTCCCGTATGGGACCCAGTACTTC.

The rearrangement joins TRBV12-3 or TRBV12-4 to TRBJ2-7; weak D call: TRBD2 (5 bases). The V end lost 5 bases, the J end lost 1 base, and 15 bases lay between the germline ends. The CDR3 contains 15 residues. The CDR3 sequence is CASSPGASSSYEQYF. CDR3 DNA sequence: TGTGCCAGCAGTCCCGGTGCTAGCTCTTCCTACGAGCAGTACTTC.

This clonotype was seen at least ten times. The DNA for the CDR3 is TGCAGCGTTGGGGACAGGGCCTTTTTTTCAGACGGCTACACCTTC. Amino acid sequence: CSVGDRAFFSDGYTF. The chain links TRBV29-1 to TRBJ1-2, with 9 bases lining up with TRBD1. This CDR3 has 15 residues. CDR1 and CDR2 (germline): SQVTM, ANQGSEA. Trimming took 4 bases from V and 8 from J; bases not matched to a gene: 14.

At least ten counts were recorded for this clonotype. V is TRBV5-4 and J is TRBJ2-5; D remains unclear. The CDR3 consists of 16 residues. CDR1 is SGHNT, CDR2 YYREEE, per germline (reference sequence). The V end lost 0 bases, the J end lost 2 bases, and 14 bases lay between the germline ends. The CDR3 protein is CASSLAFWDRQETQYF. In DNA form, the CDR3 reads TGTGCCAGCAGCTTGGCCTTCTGGGATCGACAAGAGACCCAGTACTTC.

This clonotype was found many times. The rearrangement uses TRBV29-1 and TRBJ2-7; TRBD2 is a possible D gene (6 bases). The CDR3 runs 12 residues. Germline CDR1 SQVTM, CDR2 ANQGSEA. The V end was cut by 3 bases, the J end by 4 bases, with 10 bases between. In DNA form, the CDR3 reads TGCAGCGTTGAGGGAGGTCGGTACGAGCAGTACTTC. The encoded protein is CSVEGGRYEQYF.

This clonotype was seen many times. CDR3: CAISESRAGGNQPQHF. CDR3 nucleotides: TGTGCCATCAGTGAGTCGAGGGCAGGGGGAAATCAGCCCCAGCATTTT. The chain combines TRBV10-3 with TRBJ1-5; 7 bases are shared with TRBD1. CDR1 and CDR2 (germline): ENHRY, SYGVKD. The CDR3 loop spans 16 amino acids. V gave up 0 bases and J gave up 4 bases; unmatched junction bases: 6.

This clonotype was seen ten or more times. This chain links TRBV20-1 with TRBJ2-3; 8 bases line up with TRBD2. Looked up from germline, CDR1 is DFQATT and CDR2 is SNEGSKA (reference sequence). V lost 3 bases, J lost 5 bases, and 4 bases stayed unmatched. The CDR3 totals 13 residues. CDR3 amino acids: CSASGGALDTQYF. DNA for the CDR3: TGCAGTGCTAGCGGGGGGGCCTTAGATACGCAGTATTTT.

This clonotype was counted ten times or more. The DNA for the CDR3 is TGCAGTGCTAGTCCCGGGACAGGCAAAGGGGGCAATCAGCCCCAGCATTTT. Translated, it gives CSASPGTGKGGNQPQHF. The V call is TRBV20-1, the J call TRBJ1-5; 8 bases fit TRBD1. V lost 3 bases to trimming and J lost 2 bases; unmatched junction nucleotides: 12. CDR1 is DFQATT, CDR2 SNEGSKA, per germline (reference sequence). This CDR3 is built from 17 residues.